This TCR beta chain appears in the sequencing data of a study of identical twins. Notes on the study in general: Conclusions were based on cross-sectional statistical analysis, without following the same donors. Insertions ran lower in abundant cord blood beta clonotypes, though not in memory repertoires.

This clonotype has a handful of counts. Antigen specificity is unknown. TCRdb itself ran the 5' RACE reads through MiXCR, one entry per CDR3 protein. There are 500,000 to 600,000 distinct CDR3 sequences in the sample; about 20% occur only once, and under 0.95% lies in the top ten. These data were also reused for a study on T cells expressing NK-cell markers. From that second work: Within the sequenced cohort of eight donors, seven exhibited HCMV seropositivity and one was seronegative.

The source material was CD4+ T cells sorted from blood. The clonotype comes from a woman in her late teens or twenties in good health.

Here the CDR3 reads CASSDLAIQYF. CDR3 bases: TGTGCCAGCAGTGATTTAGCCATTCAGTACTTC. This chain joins TRBV25-1 and TRBJ2-4; D is uncertain. With 3 bases removed from V and 9 bases from J, the gap between germline ends came to 6 bases. The CDR3 is 11 amino acids. The V gene's germline CDR1 is MGHDK and CDR2 SYGVNS.